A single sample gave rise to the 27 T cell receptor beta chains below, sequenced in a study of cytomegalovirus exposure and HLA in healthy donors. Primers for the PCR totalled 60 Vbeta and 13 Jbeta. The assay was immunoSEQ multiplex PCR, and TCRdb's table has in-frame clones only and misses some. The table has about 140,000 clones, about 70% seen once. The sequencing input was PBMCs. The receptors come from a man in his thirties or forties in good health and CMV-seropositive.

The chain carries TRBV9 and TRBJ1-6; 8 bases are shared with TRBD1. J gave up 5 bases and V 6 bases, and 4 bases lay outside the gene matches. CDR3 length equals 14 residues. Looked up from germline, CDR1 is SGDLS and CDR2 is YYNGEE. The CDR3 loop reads CASNKQGDNSPLHF. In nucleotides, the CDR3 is TGTGCCAGCAACAAACAGGGGGATAATTCACCCCTCCACTTT.

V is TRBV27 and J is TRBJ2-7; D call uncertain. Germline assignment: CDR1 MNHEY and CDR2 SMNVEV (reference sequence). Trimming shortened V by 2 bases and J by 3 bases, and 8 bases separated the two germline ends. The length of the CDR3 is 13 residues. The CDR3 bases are TGTGCCAGCAGTTTAGTTGGCAACTACGAGCAGTACTTC. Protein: CASSLVGNYEQYF.

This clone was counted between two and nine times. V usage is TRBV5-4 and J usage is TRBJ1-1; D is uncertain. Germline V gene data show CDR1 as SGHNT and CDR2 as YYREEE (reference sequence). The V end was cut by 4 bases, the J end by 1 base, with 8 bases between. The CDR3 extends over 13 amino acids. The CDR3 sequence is CASSRPWNTEAFF. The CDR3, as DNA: TGTGCCAGCAGCCGTCCCTGGAACACTGAAGCTTTCTTT. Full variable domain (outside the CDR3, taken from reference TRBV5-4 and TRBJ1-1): ETGVTQSPTHLIKTRGQQVTLRCSSQSGHNTVSWYQQALGQGPQFIFQYYREEENGRGNFPPRFSGLQFPNYSSELNVNALELDDSALYLCASSRPWNTEAFFGQGTRLTVV.

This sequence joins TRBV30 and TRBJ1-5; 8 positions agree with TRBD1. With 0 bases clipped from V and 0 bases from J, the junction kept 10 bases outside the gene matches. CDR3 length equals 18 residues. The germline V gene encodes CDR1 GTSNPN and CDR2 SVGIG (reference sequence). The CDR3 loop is CAWSVVGTGPYSNQPQHF. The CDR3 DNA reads TGTGCCTGGAGTGTAGTTGGGACAGGACCGTATAGCAATCAGCCCCAGCATTTT.

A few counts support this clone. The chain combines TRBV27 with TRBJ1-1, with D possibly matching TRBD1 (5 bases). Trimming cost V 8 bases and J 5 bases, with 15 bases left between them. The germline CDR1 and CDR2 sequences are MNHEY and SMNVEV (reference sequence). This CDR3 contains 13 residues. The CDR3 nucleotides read TGTGCCAGCCGTACAGGCGTCGCGACTGAAGCTTTCTTT. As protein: CASRTGVATEAFF.

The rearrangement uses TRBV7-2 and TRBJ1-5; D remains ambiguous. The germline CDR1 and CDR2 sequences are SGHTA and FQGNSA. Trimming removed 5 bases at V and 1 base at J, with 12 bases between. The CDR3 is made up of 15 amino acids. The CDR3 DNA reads TGTGCCAGCAGCGGCACAGTATCCAGCAATCAGCCCCAGCATTTT. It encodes CASSGTVSSNQPQHF.

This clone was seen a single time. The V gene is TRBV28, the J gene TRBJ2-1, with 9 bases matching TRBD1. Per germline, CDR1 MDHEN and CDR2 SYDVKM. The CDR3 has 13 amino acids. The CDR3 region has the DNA TGTGTAACAGGGACAGGGCTGTACAATGAGCAGTTCTTC. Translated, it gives CVTGTGLYNEQFF. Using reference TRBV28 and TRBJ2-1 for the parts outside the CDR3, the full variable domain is DVKVTQSSRYLVKRTGEKVFLECVQDMDHENMFWYRQDPGLGLRLIYFSYDVKMKEKGDIPEGYSVSREKKERFSLILESASTNQTSMYLCVTGTGLYNEQFFGPGTRLTVL.

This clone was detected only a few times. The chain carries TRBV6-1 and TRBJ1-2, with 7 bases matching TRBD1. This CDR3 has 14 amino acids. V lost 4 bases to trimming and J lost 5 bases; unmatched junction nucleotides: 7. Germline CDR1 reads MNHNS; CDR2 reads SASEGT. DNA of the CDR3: TGTGCCAGCAGTGGCCGGGACAGCGGGTATGGCTACACCTTC. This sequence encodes CASSGRDSGYGYTF.

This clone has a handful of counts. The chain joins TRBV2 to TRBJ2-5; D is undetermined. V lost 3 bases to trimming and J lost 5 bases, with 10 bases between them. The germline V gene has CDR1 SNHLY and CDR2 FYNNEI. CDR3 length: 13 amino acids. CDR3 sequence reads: CASSDSDRETQYF. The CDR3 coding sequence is TGTGCCAGCAGTGACAGCGACCGGGAGACCCAGTACTTC.

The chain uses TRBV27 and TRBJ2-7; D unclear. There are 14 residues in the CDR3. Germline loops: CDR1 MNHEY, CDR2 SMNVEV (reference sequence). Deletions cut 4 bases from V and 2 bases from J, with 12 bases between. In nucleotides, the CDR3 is TGTGCCAGCAGTTCGCGACACCCTACCTACGAGCAGTACTTC. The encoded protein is CASSSRHPTYEQYF.

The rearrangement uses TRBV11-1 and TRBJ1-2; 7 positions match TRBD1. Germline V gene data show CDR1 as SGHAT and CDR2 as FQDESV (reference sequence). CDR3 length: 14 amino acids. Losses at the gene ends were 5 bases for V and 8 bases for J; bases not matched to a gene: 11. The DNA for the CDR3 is TGTGCCAGCAGCGGAGGGGGCTCTACAAGGGGCTACACCTTC. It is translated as CASSGGGSTRGYTF. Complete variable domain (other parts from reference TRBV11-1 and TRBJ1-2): EAEVAQSPRYKITEKSQAVAFWCDPISGHATLYWYRQILGQGPELLVQFQDESVVDDSQLPKDRFSAERLKGVDSTLKIQPAELGDSAMYLCASSGGGSTRGYTFGSGTRLTVV.

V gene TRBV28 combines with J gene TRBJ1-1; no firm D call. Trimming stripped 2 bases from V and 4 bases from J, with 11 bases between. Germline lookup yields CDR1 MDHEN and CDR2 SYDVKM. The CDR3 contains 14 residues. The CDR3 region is CASSLPQWSTEAFF. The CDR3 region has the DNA TGTGCCAGCAGTTTACCCCAGTGGAGCACTGAAGCTTTCTTT.

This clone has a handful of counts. The DNA for the CDR3 is TGTGCCAGCAGCGAGGGCCTGAGCAATCAGCCCCAGCATTTT. Encoded protein: CASSEGLSNQPQHF. This chain links TRBV5-4 with TRBJ1-5; no definite D call. This CDR3 is 14 amino acids long. CDR1 SGHNT and CDR2 YYREEE come from the germline V gene (reference sequence). V shed 4 bases and J shed 1 base, with 9 bases lying between them.

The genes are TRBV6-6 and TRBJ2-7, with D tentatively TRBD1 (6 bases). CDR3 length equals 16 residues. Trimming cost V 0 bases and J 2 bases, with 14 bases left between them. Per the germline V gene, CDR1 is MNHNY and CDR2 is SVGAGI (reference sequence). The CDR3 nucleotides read TGTGCCAGCAGTTACTCCCCCCCAGGGGAGCCCTACGAGCAGTACTTC. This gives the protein CASSYSPPGEPYEQYF.

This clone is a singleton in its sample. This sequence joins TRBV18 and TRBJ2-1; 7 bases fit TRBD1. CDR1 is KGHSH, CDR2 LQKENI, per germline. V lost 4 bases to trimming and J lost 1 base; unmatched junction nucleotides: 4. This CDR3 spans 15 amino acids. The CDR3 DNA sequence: TGTGCCAGCTCACTAAGACAGGGTTCCTACAATGAGCAGTTCTTC. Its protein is CASSLRQGSYNEQFF.

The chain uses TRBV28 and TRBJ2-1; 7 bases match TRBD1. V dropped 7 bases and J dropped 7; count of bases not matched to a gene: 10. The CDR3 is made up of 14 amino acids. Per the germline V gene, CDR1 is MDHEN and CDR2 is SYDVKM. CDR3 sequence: CASTIGGAANEQFF. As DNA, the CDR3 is TGTGCCAGCACAATAGGGGGCGCGGCGAATGAGCAGTTCTTC.

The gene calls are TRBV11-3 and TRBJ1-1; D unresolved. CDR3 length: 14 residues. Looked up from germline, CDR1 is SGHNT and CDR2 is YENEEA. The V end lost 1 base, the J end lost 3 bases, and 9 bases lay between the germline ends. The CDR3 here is CASSLGFGDTEAFF. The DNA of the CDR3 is TGTGCCAGCAGCTTAGGTTTCGGGGACACTGAAGCTTTCTTT. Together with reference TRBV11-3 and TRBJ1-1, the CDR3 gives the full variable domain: EAGVVQSPRYKIIEKKQPVAFWCNPISGHNTLYWYLQNLGQGPELLIRYENEEAVDDSQLPKDRFSAERLKGVDSTLKIQPAELGDSAVYLCASSLGFGDTEAFFGQGTRLTVV.

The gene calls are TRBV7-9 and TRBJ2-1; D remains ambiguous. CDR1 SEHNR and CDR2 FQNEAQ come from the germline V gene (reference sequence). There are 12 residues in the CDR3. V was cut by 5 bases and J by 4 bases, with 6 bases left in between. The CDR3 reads CASSTEYNEQFF. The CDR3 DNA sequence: TGTGCCAGCAGCACGGAGTACAATGAGCAGTTCTTC.

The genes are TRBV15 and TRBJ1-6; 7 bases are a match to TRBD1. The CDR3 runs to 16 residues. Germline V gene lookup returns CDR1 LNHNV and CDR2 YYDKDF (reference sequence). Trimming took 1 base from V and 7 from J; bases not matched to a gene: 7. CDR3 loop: CATSRGGTVSNSPLHF. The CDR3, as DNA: TGTGCCACCAGCAGAGGCGGGACAGTATCGAATTCACCCCTCCACTTT.

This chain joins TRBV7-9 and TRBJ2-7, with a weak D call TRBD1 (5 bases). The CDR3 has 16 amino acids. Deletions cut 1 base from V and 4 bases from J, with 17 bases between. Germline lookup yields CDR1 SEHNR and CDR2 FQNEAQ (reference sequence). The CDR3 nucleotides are TGTGCCAGCAGCTTAGTAACAGGCCGCCCCCTATACGAGCAGTACTTC. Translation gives CASSLVTGRPLYEQYF.

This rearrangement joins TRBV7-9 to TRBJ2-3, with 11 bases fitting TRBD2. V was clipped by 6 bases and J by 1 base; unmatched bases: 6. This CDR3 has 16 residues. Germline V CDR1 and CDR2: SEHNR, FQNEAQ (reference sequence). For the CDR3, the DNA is TGTGCCAGCAGGAGTAGCGGGAGGGCCGGCACAGATACGCAGTATTTT. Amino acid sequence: CASRSSGRAGTDTQYF.

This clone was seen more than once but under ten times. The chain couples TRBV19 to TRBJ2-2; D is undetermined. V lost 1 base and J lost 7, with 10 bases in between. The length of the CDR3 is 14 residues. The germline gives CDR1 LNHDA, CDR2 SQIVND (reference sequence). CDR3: CASSIAQLSGELFF. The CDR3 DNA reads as TGTGCCAGTAGTATAGCACAGTTGAGCGGGGAGCTGTTTTTT. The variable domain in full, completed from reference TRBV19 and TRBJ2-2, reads DGGITQSPKYLFRKEGQNVTLSCEQNLNHDAMYWYRQDPGQGLRLIYYSQIVNDFQKGDIAEGYSVSREKKESFPLTVTSAQKNPTAFYLCASSIAQLSGELFFGEGSRLTVL.

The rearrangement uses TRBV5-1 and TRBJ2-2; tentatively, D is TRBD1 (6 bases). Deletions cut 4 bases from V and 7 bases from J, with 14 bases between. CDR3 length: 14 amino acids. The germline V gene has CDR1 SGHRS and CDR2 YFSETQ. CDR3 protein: CASSLPTGGGELFF. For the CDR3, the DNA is TGCGCCAGCAGCCTCCCGACAGGTGGCGGGGAGCTGTTTTTT.

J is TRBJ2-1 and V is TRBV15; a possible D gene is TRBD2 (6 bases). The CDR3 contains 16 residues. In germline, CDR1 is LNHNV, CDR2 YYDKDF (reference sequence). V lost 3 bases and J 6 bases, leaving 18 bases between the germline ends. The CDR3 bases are TGTGCCACCAGCAGTGGGGGGACTTCGACGTTCAATGAGCAGTTCTTC. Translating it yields CATSSGGTSTFNEQFF.

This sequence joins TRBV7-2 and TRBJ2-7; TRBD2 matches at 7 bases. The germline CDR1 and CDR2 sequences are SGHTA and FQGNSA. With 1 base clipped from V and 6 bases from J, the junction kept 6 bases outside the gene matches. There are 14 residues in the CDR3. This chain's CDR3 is CASSLVGLVGEQYF. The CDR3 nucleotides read TGTGCCAGCAGCTTAGTAGGACTAGTCGGCGAGCAGTACTTC.

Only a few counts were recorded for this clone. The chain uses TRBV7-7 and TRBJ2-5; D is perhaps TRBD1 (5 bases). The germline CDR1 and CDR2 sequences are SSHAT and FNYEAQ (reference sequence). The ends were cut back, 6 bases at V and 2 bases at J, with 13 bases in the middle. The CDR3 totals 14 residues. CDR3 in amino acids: CASSRRQLQETQYF. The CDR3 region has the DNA TGTGCCAGCAGTCGTCGACAGCTACAAGAGACCCAGTACTTC.

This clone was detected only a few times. CDR3 loop: CASSLMGRTLSEQYF. In DNA form, the CDR3 reads TGTGCCAGCAGCTTAATGGGGCGGACCTTATCCGAGCAGTACTTC. The V and J genes are TRBV11-2 and TRBJ2-7; TRBD1 is a possible D gene (5 bases). CDR1 is SGHAT and CDR2 is FQNNGV in the germline V gene. The CDR3 sequence is 15 residues long. V was clipped by 2 bases and J by 6 bases, with 17 bases between them.